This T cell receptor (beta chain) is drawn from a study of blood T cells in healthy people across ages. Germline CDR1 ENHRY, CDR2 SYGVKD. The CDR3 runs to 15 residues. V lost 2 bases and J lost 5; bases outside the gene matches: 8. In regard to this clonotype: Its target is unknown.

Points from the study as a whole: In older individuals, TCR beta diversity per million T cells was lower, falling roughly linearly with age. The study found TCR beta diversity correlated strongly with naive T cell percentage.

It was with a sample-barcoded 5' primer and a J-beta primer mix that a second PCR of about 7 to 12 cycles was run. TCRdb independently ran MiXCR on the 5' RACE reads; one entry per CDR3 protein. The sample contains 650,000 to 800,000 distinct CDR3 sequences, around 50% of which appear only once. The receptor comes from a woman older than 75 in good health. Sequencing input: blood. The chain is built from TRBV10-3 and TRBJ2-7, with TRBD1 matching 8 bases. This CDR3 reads CAISERTGFMDEQYF. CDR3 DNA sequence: TGTGCCATCAGTGAGAGGACAGGGTTTATGGACGAGCAGTACTTC.